This T cell receptor beta chain was captured in a study of cytomegalovirus exposure and HLA in healthy donors. CDR1 and CDR2 (germline): MNHEY, SMNVEV (reference sequence). This CDR3 is 15 amino acids long. The V end was cut by 6 bases, the J end by 0 bases, with 12 bases between. Amplification used 60 Vbeta primers and 13 Jbeta primers. Sequencing was performed with immunoSEQ multiplex PCR; in TCRdb, only in-frame clones are kept and a portion is missing. The table lists roughly 92,000 clones, about 80% of them singletons. The receptor was isolated from a man in his forties or fifties in good health and CMV-seropositive. The sample was PBMCs. The chain employs TRBV27 and TRBJ2-1, with D tentatively TRBD2 (6 bases). Here the CDR3 DNA reads TGTGCCAGCAGCCGGGACTCCAGCTCCTACAATGAGCAGTTCTTC. Protein sequence: CASSRDSSSYNEQFF.